This entry lists 5 T cell receptor beta chains sequenced from one sample in a study of T cell changes during pregnancy in multiple sclerosis. The method was immunoSEQ multiplex PCR; TCRdb's version includes in-frame clones alone and lacks a portion of them. The sample shows about 40,000 clones, roughly 93% of them seen only once. Here the sequenced sample was CD4+ T cells from peripheral blood mononuclear cells, taken after pregnancy. Receptors originate from a female donor with multiple sclerosis, enrolled in a pregnancy study.

The rearrangement uses TRBV30 and TRBJ2-3; tentatively, D is TRBD2 (7 bases). CDR1 and CDR2 from the germline V gene are GTSNPN and SVGIG (reference sequence). The CDR3 is 15 residues long. The V end lost 4 bases, the J end lost 6 bases, and 20 bases lay between the germline ends. The DNA for the CDR3 is TGTGCCTGGACCATGTTTGGGGGGGCGACTGATACGCAGTATTTT. This encodes CAWTMFGGATDTQYF.

CDR3 protein: CAWRTSGGAGELFF. CDR3 in DNA: TGTGCCTGGAGAACCAGCGGGGGGGCCGGGGAGCTGTTTTTT. The chain has TRBV30 and TRBJ2-2; TRBD2 matches at 10 bases. This CDR3 has 14 residues. The J segment lost 6 bases and the V segment lost 3 bases, leaving 4 bases of the junction unmatched. Germline assignment: CDR1 GTSNPN and CDR2 SVGIG (reference sequence). The variable domain in full, completed from reference TRBV30 and TRBJ2-2, reads SQTIHQWPATLVQPVGSPLSLECTVEGTSNPNLYWYRQAAGRGLQLLFYSVGIGQISSEVPQNLSASRPQDRQFILSSKKLLLSDSGFYLCAWRTSGGAGELFFGEGSRLTVL.

The chain recombines TRBV5-1 with TRBJ1-1; 8 positions agree with TRBD1. The CDR3 is 14 amino acids. V shed 4 bases and J 4 bases; nucleotides not matched to a gene: 6. CDR1 is SGHRS and CDR2 is YFSETQ in the germline V gene. CDR3 nucleotide sequence: TGCGCCAGCAGCCCCCGAACAGGGGGCACTGAAGCTTTCTTT. This gives the protein CASSPRTGGTEAFF.

V usage is TRBV9 and J usage is TRBJ1-1; D might be TRBD1 (5 bases). The CDR3 spans 14 residues. Germline values: CDR1 SGDLS, CDR2 YYNGEE. V was clipped by 0 bases and J by 4 bases, with 10 bases between them. The DNA for the CDR3 is TGTGCCAGCAGCGTAGAGGGGAGGAGCACTGAAGCTTTCTTT. Translating it yields CASSVEGRSTEAFF. The complete variable domain, with remaining parts taken from reference TRBV9 and TRBJ1-1, reads DSGVTQTPKHLITATGQRVTLRCSPRSGDLSVYWYQQSLDQGLQFLIQYYNGEERAKGNILERFSAQQFPDLHSELNLSSLELGDSALYFCASSVEGRSTEAFFGQGTRLTVV.

The gene calls are TRBV7-3 and TRBJ1-5; TRBD1 matches 7 bases. Trimming removed 4 bases from V and 1 base from J; junction bases left unmatched: 7. The CDR3 contains 16 residues. The germline CDR1 and CDR2 sequences are SGHTA and FQGTGA. The CDR3 protein is CASSSHTGVSNQPQHF. DNA for the CDR3: TGTGCCAGCAGCTCTCATACAGGGGTCAGCAATCAGCCCCAGCATTTT.